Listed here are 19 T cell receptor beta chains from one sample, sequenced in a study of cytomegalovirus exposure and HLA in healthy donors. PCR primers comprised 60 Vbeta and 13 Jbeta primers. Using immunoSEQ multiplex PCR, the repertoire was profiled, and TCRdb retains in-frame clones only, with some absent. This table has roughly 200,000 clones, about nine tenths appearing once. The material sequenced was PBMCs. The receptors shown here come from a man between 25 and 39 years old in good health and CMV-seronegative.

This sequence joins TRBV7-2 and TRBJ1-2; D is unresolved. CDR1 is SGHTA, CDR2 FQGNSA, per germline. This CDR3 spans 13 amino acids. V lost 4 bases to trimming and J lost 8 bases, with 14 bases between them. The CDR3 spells CASSSTALMGYTF. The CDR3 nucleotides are TGTGCCAGCAGCTCCACAGCTCTCATGGGCTACACCTTC.

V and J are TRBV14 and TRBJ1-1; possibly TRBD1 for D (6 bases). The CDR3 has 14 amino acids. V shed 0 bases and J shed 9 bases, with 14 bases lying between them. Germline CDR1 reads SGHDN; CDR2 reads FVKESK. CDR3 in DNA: TGTGCCAGCAGCCAAGAGGACAGTGTCTATAAAGCTTTCTTT. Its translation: CASSQEDSVYKAFF.

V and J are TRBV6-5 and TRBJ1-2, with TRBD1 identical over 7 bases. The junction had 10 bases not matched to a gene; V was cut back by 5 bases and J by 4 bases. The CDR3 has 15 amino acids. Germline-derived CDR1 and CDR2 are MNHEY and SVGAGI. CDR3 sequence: CASSVGQRRLYGYTF. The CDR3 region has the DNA TGTGCCAGCAGTGTGGGACAGCGACGGCTCTATGGCTACACCTTC.

For the CDR3, the DNA is TGTGCCAGCAGCCTCGGGAGCCCGGAGCAGTACTTC. This gives the protein CASSLGSPEQYF. The rearrangement uses TRBV7-6 and TRBJ2-7; D is possibly TRBD2 (6 bases). From germline, CDR1 is SGHVS and CDR2 FNYEAQ. The germline V and J ends were trimmed by 5 bases and 7 bases, with 12 bases remaining between them. This CDR3 contains 12 residues.

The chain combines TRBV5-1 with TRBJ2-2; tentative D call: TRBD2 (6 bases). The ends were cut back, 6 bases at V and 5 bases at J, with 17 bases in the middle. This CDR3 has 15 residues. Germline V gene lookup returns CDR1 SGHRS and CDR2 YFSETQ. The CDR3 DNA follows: TGCGCCAGCAATCTCGGGGGAATGGGTACCGGGGAGCTGTTTTTT. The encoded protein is CASNLGGMGTGELFF.

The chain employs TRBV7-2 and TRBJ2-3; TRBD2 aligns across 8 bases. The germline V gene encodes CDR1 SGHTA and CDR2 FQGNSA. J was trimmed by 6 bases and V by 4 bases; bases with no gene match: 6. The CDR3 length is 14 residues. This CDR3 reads CASSSGGGRDTQYF. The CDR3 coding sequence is TGTGCCAGCAGCTCCGGGGGGGGGCGGGATACGCAGTATTTT.

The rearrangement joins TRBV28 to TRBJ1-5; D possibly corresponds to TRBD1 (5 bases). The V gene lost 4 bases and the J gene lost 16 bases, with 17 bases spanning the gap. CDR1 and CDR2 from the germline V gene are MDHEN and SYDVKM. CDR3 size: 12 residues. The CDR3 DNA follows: TGTGCCAGCAGTTATGGGGGGGAGGGATACCATTTT. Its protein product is CASSYGGEGYHF.

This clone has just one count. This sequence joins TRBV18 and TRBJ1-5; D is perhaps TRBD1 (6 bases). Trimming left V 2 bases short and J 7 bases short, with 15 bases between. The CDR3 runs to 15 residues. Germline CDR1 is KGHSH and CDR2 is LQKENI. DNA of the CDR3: TGTGCCAGCTCACCAGGCACAGGGAAGGACCAGCCCCAGCATTTT. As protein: CASSPGTGKDQPQHF.

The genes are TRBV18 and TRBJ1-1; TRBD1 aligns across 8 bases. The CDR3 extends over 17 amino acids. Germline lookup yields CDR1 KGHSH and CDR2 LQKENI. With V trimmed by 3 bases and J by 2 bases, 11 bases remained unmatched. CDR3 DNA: TGTGCCAGCTCACCTAACCAGGGGGCAGCGTTAAACACTGAAGCTTTCTTT. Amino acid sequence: CASSPNQGAALNTEAFF.

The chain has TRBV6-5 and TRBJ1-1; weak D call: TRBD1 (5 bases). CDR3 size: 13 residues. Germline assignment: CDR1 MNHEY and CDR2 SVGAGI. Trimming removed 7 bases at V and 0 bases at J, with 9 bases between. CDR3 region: CASTRQMNTEAFF. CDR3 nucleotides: TGTGCCAGCACTCGACAGATGAACACTGAAGCTTTCTTT.

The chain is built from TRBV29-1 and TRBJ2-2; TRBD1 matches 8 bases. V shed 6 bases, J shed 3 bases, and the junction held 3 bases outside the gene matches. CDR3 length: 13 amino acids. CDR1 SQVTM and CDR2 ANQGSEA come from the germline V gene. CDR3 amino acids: CSVGQAYTGELFF. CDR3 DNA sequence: TGCAGCGTGGGACAGGCCTACACCGGGGAGCTGTTTTTT.

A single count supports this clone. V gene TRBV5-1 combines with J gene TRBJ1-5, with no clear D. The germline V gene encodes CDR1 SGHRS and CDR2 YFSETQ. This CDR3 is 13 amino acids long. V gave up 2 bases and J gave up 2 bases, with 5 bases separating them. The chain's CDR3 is CASSFRGNQPQHF. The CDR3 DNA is TGCGCCAGCAGCTTCCGGGGCAATCAGCCCCAGCATTTT. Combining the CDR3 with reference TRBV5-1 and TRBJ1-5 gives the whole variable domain KAGVTQTPRYLIKTRGQQVTLSCSPISGHRSVSWYQQTPGQGLQFLFEYFSETQRNKGNFPGRFSGRQFSNSRSEMNVSTLELGDSALYLCASSFRGNQPQHFGDGTRLSIL.

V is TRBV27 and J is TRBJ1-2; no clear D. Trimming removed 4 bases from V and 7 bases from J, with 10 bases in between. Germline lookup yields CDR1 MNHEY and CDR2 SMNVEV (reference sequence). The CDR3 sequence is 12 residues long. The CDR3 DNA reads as TGTGCCAGCAGTTCCCGCGGGGTTGGCTACACCTTC. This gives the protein CASSSRGVGYTF.

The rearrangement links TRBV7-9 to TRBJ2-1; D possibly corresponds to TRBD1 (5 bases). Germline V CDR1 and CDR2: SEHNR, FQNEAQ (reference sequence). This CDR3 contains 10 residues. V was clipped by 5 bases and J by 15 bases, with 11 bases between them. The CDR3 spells CASSQGRLFF. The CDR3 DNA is TGTGCCAGCAGCCAGGGCCGGTTGTTCTTC.

CDR3 loop: CSIQGEQGIWYGYTF. In nucleotides, the CDR3 is TGTTCCATCCAAGGGGAACAGGGGATATGGTATGGCTACACCTTC. This sequence joins TRBV7-9 and TRBJ1-2; 7 bases are shared with TRBD1. The length of the CDR3 is 15 residues. CDR1 is SEHNR, CDR2 FQNEAQ, per germline (reference sequence).

This chain's CDR3 is CASSQEAPAYNEQFF. CDR3 DNA: TGCGCCAGCAGCCAAGAGGCCCCCGCCTACAATGAGCAGTTCTTC. The chain is built from TRBV4-1 and TRBJ2-1; D unclear. V lost 0 bases and J 2 bases, leaving 8 bases between the germline ends. From germline, CDR1 is MGHRA and CDR2 YSYEKL. The length of the CDR3 is 15 residues.

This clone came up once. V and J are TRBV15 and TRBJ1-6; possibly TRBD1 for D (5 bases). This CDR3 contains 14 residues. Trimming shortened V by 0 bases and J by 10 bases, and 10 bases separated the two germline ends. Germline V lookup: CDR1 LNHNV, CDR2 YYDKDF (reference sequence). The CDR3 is CATSRDGGTSPLHF. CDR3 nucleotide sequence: TGTGCCACCAGCAGAGATGGCGGGACCTCACCCCTCCACTTT.

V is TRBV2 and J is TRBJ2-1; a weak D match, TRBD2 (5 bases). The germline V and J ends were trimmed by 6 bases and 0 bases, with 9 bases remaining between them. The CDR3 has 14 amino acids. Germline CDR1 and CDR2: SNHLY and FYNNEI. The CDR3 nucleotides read TGTGCCAGCAGCCGCGAGGGCTCCTACAATGAGCAGTTCTTC. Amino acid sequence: CASSREGSYNEQFF.

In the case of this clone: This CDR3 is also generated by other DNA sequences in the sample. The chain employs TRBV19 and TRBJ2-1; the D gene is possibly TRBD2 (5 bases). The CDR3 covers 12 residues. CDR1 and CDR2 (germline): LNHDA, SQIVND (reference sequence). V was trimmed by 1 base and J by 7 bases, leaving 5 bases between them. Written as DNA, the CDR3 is TGTGCCAGTAGTATAGGAGGGAATGAGCAGTTCTTC. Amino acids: CASSIGGNEQFF.